This T cell receptor (beta chain) came from a study of breast tumors, draining lymph nodes, adjacent tissues. Axillary draining lymph nodes of breast cancer patients supplied the node samples. This clonotype was seen ten or more times. One entry per CDR3 protein, called by TCRdb with MiXCR from the multiplex PCR reads. The table has about 180,000 distinct CDR3 sequences, 30% to 35% seen once. This CDR3 is built from 15 residues. Losses at the gene ends were 5 bases for V and 8 bases for J; bases not matched to a gene: 11. Germline-derived CDR1 and CDR2 are SEHNR and FQNEAQ (reference sequence). The V gene is TRBV7-9, the J gene TRBJ2-1, with 8 bases aligning to TRBD1. The material sequenced was axillary lymph node tissue. The sequence came from a female donor with breast cancer. Some clones in this sample may be carry-over from other donors' samples. CDR3 nucleotides: TGTGCCAGCAGCCCACGACAGGGGAAATACTATGAGCAGTTCTTC. Translating gives CASSPRQGKYYEQFF.